The 16 T cell receptor beta chains in this list originate from one sample, sequenced in a study of blood T cells in healthy people across ages. The use of a sample-barcoded 5' primer and a J-beta primer mix characterized a second PCR of roughly 6 to 12 cycles. TCRdb processed the 5' RACE reads anew with MiXCR; each CDR3 protein has one entry. In the table there are about a million distinct CDR3 sequences, under 40% of which are singletons. The sequencing input was blood. The receptors derive from a man aged 18 to 30 in good health.

This clonotype occurred a few times. This chain connects TRBV27 to TRBJ2-1; tentative D call: TRBD1 (5 bases). Per germline, CDR1 MNHEY and CDR2 SMNVEV (reference sequence). Trimming removed 2 bases at V and 4 bases at J, with 12 bases between. This CDR3 spans 15 amino acids. The CDR3 DNA reads as TGTGCCAGCAGTTTAACCCGGACACCTTACAATGAGCAGTTCTTC. This translates into CASSLTRTPYNEQFF.

The chain is built from TRBV3-1 and TRBJ1-1; D perhaps matches TRBD1 (5 bases). This CDR3 spans 15 amino acids. Germline V CDR1 and CDR2: LGHDT, YNNKEL (reference sequence). Trimming stripped 0 bases from V and 0 bases from J, with 8 bases between. CDR3 nucleotide sequence: TGTGCCAGCAGCCAAGAAGGGGAAATGAACACTGAAGCTTTCTTT. Translated: CASSQEGEMNTEAFF. Full variable domain (rest looked up from reference TRBV3-1 and TRBJ1-1): DTAVSQTPKYLVTQMGNDKSIKCEQNLGHDTMYWYKQDSKKFLKIMFSYNNKELIINETVPNRFSPKSPDKAHLNLHINSLELGDSAVYFCASSQEGEMNTEAFFGQGTRLTVV.

The sample holds a few counts of this clonotype. This chain joins TRBV7-9 and TRBJ1-4; TRBD1 aligns across 9 bases. V shed 6 bases, J shed 8 bases, and the junction held 7 bases outside the gene matches. The CDR3 covers 14 residues. Germline V gene sequence: CDR1 SEHNR, CDR2 FQNEAQ (reference sequence). DNA for the CDR3: TGTGCCAGCAGTTTGGACAGGGGTAGGGAAAAACTGTTTTTT. Translated, it gives CASSLDRGREKLFF.

This clonotype has a handful of counts. The chain is built from TRBV20-1 and TRBJ1-5, with 10 positions matching TRBD1. This CDR3 is built from 16 residues. CDR1 and CDR2 from the germline V gene are DFQATT and SNEGSKA (reference sequence). Trimming at V came to 0 bases and at J to 5 bases, leaving 7 bases not matched to a gene. CDR3: CSARDPLGTGDQPQHF. DNA for the CDR3: TGCAGTGCTAGAGATCCCCTTGGGACAGGGGATCAGCCCCAGCATTTT.

The chain is built from TRBV5-4 and TRBJ2-1; 11 bases match TRBD2. The germline gives CDR1 SGHNT, CDR2 YYREEE (reference sequence). The CDR3 is 17 amino acids. Germline trimming cut 2 bases from V and 0 bases from J; bases unmatched to any gene: 4. CDR3 loop: CASSLASGGSSYNEQFF. In DNA, the CDR3 is TGTGCCAGCAGCTTAGCTAGCGGGGGGAGCTCCTACAATGAGCAGTTCTTC.

A few counts support this clonotype. The chain has TRBV20-1 and TRBJ2-5, with unresolved D. Per the germline V gene, CDR1 is DFQATT and CDR2 is SNEGSKA (reference sequence). V lost 2 bases, J lost 0 bases, and 7 bases lay in between. This CDR3 is 13 amino acids long. CDR3 DNA sequence: TGCAGTGCTAGACTACTAAACCAAGAGACCCAGTACTTC. It translates to CSARLLNQETQYF.

Turning to this clonotype: At one end the junction does not follow the germline gene, possibly because of a read error. This chain connects TRBV5-1 to TRBJ1-4; D gene ambiguous. The CDR3 covers 15 residues. In germline, CDR1 is SGHRS, CDR2 YFSETQ. Here the CDR3 reads CVSSQLHGTNEKLFF. Here the CDR3 DNA reads TGCGTCAGCAGCCAACTACACGGGACTAATGAAAAACTGTTTTTT. Variable domain in full (rest from reference TRBV5-1 and TRBJ1-4): KAGVTQTPRYLIKTRGQQVTLSCSPISGHRSVSWYQQTPGQGLQFLFEYFSETQRNKGNFPGRFSGRQFSNSRSEMNVSTLELGDSALYLCVSSQLHGTNEKLFFGSGTQLSVL.

This clonotype was picked up a small number of times. The chain links TRBV27 to TRBJ1-2; D not resolved. The CDR3 is made up of 14 amino acids. The V gene lost 4 bases and the J gene lost 3 bases, with 12 bases spanning the gap. Germline lookup yields CDR1 MNHEY and CDR2 SMNVEV (reference sequence). CDR3 nucleotides: TGTGCCAGCAGTTCCCTAATGACGGACTATGGCTACACCTTC. Translation: CASSSLMTDYGYTF.

This chain connects TRBV9 to TRBJ2-1; 9 nucleotides match TRBD2. Germline V gene data show CDR1 as SGDLS and CDR2 as YYNGEE. This CDR3 region has 16 residues. Trimming cost V 0 bases and J 4 bases; bases outside gene matches: 5. CDR3: CASSVDLSGGYNEQFF. In DNA form, the CDR3 reads TGTGCCAGCAGCGTAGATCTTAGCGGGGGATACAATGAGCAGTTCTTC.

V is TRBV29-1 and J is TRBJ1-5; TRBD1 might be the D (6 bases). Germline V CDR1 and CDR2: SQVTM, ANQGSEA. The V and J ends lost 6 bases and 0 bases respectively, with 12 bases between them. This CDR3 has 14 residues. CDR3 in DNA: TGCAGCGTCAAGACAGGTAATAGCAATCAGCCCCAGCATTTT. Translating gives CSVKTGNSNQPQHF.

The chain carries TRBV28 and TRBJ1-4; D ambiguous. Germline V gives CDR1 MDHEN, CDR2 SYDVKM. The CDR3 extends over 15 amino acids. V was trimmed by 7 bases and J by 0 bases, leaving 12 bases between them. The DNA of the CDR3 is TGTGCCAGCAAAACAGAAACGGCAACTAATGAAAAACTGTTTTTT. This codes for CASKTETATNEKLFF.

This clonotype has only a few counts. The rearrangement uses TRBV9 and TRBJ2-1, with TRBD2 matching 9 bases. CDR3 size: 16 residues. CDR1 is SGDLS and CDR2 is YYNGEE in the germline V gene. Losses at the gene ends were 0 bases for V and 7 bases for J; bases not matched to a gene: 8. The CDR3 DNA follows: TGTGCCAGCAGCGTAGCTAGGGCGGGGGGGCCAAATGAGCAGTTCTTC. Translating gives CASSVARAGGPNEQFF.

The chain is built from TRBV2 and TRBJ2-2; D is ambiguous. V lost 5 bases, J lost 0 bases, and 10 bases lay in between. This CDR3 has 15 residues. Germline V gene data show CDR1 as SNHLY and CDR2 as FYNNEI. For the CDR3, the DNA is TGTGCCAGCAGTCCCCTCCCCTCGAACACCGGGGAGCTGTTTTTT. Its protein product is CASSPLPSNTGELFF.

The chain recombines TRBV3-1 with TRBJ1-2; D is perhaps TRBD1 (6 bases). Trimming stripped 3 bases from V and 8 bases from J, with 7 bases between. CDR3 length: 11 residues. Germline V gene lookup returns CDR1 LGHDT and CDR2 YNNKEL (reference sequence). The DNA for the CDR3 is TGTGCCAGCAGCCACAGGGGAGGCTACACCTTC. Its protein is CASSHRGGYTF.

This sequence joins TRBV7-9 and TRBJ2-2; 7 positions match TRBD1. The CDR3 is made up of 15 amino acids. Germline V gene sequence: CDR1 SEHNR, CDR2 FQNEAQ (reference sequence). V shed 8 bases and J 4 bases; nucleotides not matched to a gene: 10. CDR3 amino acids: CASGTKDRVTGELFF. The DNA of the CDR3 is TGTGCCAGCGGCACAAAAGACAGGGTCACCGGGGAGCTGTTTTTT.

The V and J genes are TRBV4-1 and TRBJ2-5; D might be TRBD1 (5 bases). V lost 2 bases and J 2 bases, leaving 9 bases between the germline ends. From germline, CDR1 is MGHRA and CDR2 YSYEKL. The CDR3 is 14 residues long. Here the CDR3 DNA reads TGCGCCAGCAGCCAACGACAGTTACAAGAGACCCAGTACTTC. Its protein is CASSQRQLQETQYF.